The source of this T cell receptor (beta chain) is a study of shared clonotypes between healthy human individuals. The study, taken as a whole, reports: Around 4.7% of naive CD4 clonotypes were shared across a handful of donors. All-four-donor shared clonotypes had higher generation probabilities than non-shared clonotypes did.

Regarding this clone: What it binds is unknown.

CDR1 and CDR2 from the germline V gene are SGHVS and FQNEAQ. V gave up 2 bases and J gave up 1 base, with 6 bases separating them. The CDR3 runs 14 residues. The assay was immunoSEQ multiplex PCR, and TCRdb's table has in-frame clones only and misses some. The sample yields approximately 2,000,000 clones, around 93% seen once. CD45RO-negative, CCR7-selected cells formed the naive CD8 fraction, which excluded terminally differentiated effector memory CD45RA+ cells. This TCR was sampled from a man aged 18 to 29 in good health. Some clones in this sample may be carry-over from other donors' samples. The material sequenced was naive CD8+ T cells from PBMCs. V and J are TRBV7-8 and TRBJ2-4, with unresolved D. The CDR3 loop is CASSLQGAKNIQYF. The CDR3 DNA reads TGTGCCAGCAGCTTACAAGGGGCCAAAAACATTCAGTACTTC.